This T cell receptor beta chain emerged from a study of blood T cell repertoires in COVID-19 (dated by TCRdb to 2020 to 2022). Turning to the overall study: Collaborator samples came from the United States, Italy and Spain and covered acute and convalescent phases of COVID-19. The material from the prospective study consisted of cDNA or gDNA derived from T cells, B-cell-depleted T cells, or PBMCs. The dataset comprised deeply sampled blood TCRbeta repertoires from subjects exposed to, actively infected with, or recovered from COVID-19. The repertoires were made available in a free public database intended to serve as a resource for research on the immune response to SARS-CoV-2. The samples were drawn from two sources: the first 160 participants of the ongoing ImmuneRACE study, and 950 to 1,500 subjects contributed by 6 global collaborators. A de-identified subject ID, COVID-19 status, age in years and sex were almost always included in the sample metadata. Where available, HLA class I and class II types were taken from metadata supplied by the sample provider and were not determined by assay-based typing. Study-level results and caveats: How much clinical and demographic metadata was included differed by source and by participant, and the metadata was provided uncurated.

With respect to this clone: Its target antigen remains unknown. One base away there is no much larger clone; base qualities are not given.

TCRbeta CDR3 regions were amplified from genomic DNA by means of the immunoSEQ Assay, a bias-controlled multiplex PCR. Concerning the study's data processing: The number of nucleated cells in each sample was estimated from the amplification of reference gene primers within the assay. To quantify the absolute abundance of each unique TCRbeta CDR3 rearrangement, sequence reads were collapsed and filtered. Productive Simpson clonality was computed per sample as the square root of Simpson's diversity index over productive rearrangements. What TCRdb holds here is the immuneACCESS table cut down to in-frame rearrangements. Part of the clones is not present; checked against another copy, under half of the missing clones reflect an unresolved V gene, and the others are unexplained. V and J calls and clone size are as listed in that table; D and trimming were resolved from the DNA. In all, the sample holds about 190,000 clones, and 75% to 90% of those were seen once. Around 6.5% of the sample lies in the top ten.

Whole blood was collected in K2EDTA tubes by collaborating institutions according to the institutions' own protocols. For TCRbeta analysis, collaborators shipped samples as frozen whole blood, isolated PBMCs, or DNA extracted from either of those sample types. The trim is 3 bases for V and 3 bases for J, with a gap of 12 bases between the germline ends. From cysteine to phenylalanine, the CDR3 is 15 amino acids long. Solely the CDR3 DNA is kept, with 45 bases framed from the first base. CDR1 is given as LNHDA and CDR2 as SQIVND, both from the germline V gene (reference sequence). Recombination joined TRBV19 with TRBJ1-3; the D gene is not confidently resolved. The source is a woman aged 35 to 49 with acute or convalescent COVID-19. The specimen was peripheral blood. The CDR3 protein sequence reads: CASSMRWEVGNTIYF. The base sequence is TGTGCCAGTAGTATGAGGTGGGAGGTTGGAAACACCATATATTTT.